This is a list of T cell receptor beta chains from one sample in a study of OX40 agonist ivuxolimab in advanced cancers. Only in-frame clones appear in the TCRdb table, and some are missing; sequencing was by immunoSEQ multiplex PCR. The table has more than 80,000 clones, 85% to 95% seen once; the top ten hold around 0.25%. Sample: CD4+ or CD8+ T cells sorted from blood, taken in a trial of the OX40 agonist ivuxolimab. The receptors stem from an adult with an advanced solid tumor such as melanoma, head and neck, liver or kidney cancer. CDR3s include the opening cysteine and the closing phenylalanine or tryptophan.

CDR3 length	V gene	J gene	CDR3 protein
13	TRBV4-3	TRBJ1-6	CASSTISNSPLHF
15	TRBV7-8	TRBJ1-1	CASSPRFTGPEKAFF
12	TRBV6-1	TRBJ2-5	CASSNYQETQYF
17	TRBV27	TRBJ2-1	CASSSIWTSGSRNEQFF
14	TRBV6-5	TRBJ2-2	CASSYGGNTGELFF
14	TRBV28	TRBJ1-6	CASTDPRGVAPLHF
16	TRBV28	TRBJ2-1	CASSIWTGQGRNEQFF
13	TRBV7-2	TRBJ1-6	CASSLGANSPLHF
14	TRBV5-4	TRBJ1-2	CASSGGGDFYGYTF
12	TRBV28	TRBJ1-2	CASSFPAYGYTF
15	TRBV7-9	TRBJ2-1	CASNRDRRQGNEQFF
15	TRBV9	TRBJ1-4	CASSKDPPGREKLFF
14	TRBV6-5	TRBJ1-3	CASKESRFGNTIYF
12	TRBV28	TRBJ1-2	CASSLRGIGYTF
13	TRBV30	TRBJ1-4	CAWSVKGTEKLFF
13	TRBV6-5	TRBJ1-5	CASKLGMEQPQHF
13	TRBV6-5	TRBJ2-3	CASSYSAADTQYF
14	TRBV2	TRBJ1-2	CASSKQGIVYGYTF
13	TRBV18	TRBJ1-4	CASSRAGNEKLFF
11	TRBV11-2	TRBJ2-3	CASSLAATQYF
14	TRBV7-2	TRBJ1-5	CASSLSGPGQPQHF
17	TRBV2	TRBJ1-3	CASTQQMTRVSGNTIYF
15	TRBV28	TRBJ2-4	CASRGTTLAKNIQYF
15	TRBV29-1	TRBJ2-2	CSVDGGRVSTGELFF
18	TRBV11-3	TRBJ2-6	CASSFGQGRMSGANVLTF
14	TRBV28	TRBJ2-2	CASSLWGDTGELFF
15	TRBV4-1	TRBJ2-7	CASSQGTGRSYEQYF
17	TRBV28	TRBJ2-6	CASSAGQHLSGANVLTF
16	TRBV4-3	TRBJ1-5	CASSQGRSDSNQPQHF
13	TRBV19	TRBJ1-1	CASNLVGTAQAFF
15	TRBV6-1	TRBJ1-5	CASSESFNSNQPQHF
15	TRBV11-2	TRBJ2-1	CASSPLEGSYNEQFF
15	TRBV6-5	TRBJ2-3	CASSPGRGGLGTQYF